A selection of T cell receptor beta chains follows, all from one sample in a study of cytomegalovirus exposure and HLA in healthy donors. Using immunoSEQ multiplex PCR, the repertoire was profiled, and TCRdb retains in-frame clones only, with some absent. In the table there are approximately 130,000 clones, over 65% of which are singletons. The sample taken for sequencing was PBMCs. These receptors all come from a middle-aged woman in good health and CMV-seronegative. The CDR3 runs from the conserved cysteine through the conserved F or W. D genes are given only for firm matches. Clone size is shown for a subset of rows, as once, few, many or a class of expanded clone.

cdr3_length	v_call	j_call	clone_size	d_call	cdr3_nt	cdr3_aa
12	TRBV5-5	TRBJ1-5	NA	NA	TGTGCCAGCAGCTTGTTCGAGGGGCCCCAGCATTTT	CASSLFEGPQHF
15	TRBV25-1	TRBJ1-5	few	TRBD1	TGTGCCAGCAGTGAACGACAGGGCGACAATCAGCCCCAGCATTTT	CASSERQGDNQPQHF
14	TRBV2	TRBJ1-2	NA	NA	TGTGCCAGCAGTGAAGCTCGGACAGTTTATGGCTACACCTTC	CASSEARTVYGYTF
15	TRBV4-3	TRBJ1-4	few	NA	TGCGCCAGCAGCTGGCAGTACGAAACTAATGAAAAACTGTTTTTT	CASSWQYETNEKLFF
16	TRBV2	TRBJ2-2	once	NA	TGTGCCAGCAGTGAAGGGGTCAGGACGAACACCGGGGAGCTGTTTTTT	CASSEGVRTNTGELFF
13	TRBV27	TRBJ1-1	NA	NA	TGTGCCAGCAGTACATTCCCCAAAGCTGAAGCTTTCTTT	CASSTFPKAEAFF
15	TRBV10-1	TRBJ2-5	NA	NA	TGCGCCAGCAGTGAGTTAGCGGATAACTGGGAGACCCAGTACTTC	CASSELADNWETQYF
13	TRBV2	TRBJ2-1	NA	TRBD2	TGTGCCAGCAGTCTAGGACTAGTTATTGAGCAGTTCTTC	CASSLGLVIEQFF
16	TRBV4-2	TRBJ1-3	once	NA	TGTGCCAGCAGCCAAGAGCAGGGACTCTCTGGAAACACCATATATTTT	CASSQEQGLSGNTIYF
13	TRBV5-1	TRBJ2-7	NA	TRBD1	TGCGCCAGCAAAAGGGACAGGCTCTACGAGCAGTACTTC	CASKRDRLYEQYF
16	TRBV28	TRBJ1-6	few	TRBD1	TGTGCCAGCAGTCCCACGCCACAGGGGTCCCATTCACCCCTCCACTTT	CASSPTPQGSHSPLHF
14	TRBV7-6	TRBJ1-1	NA	NA	TGTGCCAGCAGCCCGTACCGGGGGGCCACTGAAGCTTTCTTT	CASSPYRGATEAFF
12	TRBV28	TRBJ2-7	NA	NA	TGTGCCAGCAGCCTAAGGGGCTACGAGCAGTACTTC	CASSLRGYEQYF
15	TRBV7-3	TRBJ2-1	NA	TRBD1	TGTGCCAGCAGCTCCGGGACAGGGTTTTTCTATGAGCAGTTCTTC	CASSSGTGFFYEQFF
14	TRBV27	TRBJ2-7	NA	TRBD2	TGTGCCAGCAGCGTAGCGGGGGACTTCTACGAGCAGTACTTC	CASSVAGDFYEQYF
12	TRBV2	TRBJ2-7	NA	NA	TGTGCCAGCAGCTACAGTCCTCACGAGCAGTACTTC	CASSYSPHEQYF
13	TRBV19	TRBJ2-1	NA	NA	TGTGCCAGTAGCCGGACGGGGGTCGGTGAGCAGTTCTTC	CASSRTGVGEQFF
15	TRBV19	TRBJ1-1	NA	NA	TGTGCCAGTAGTATAGGCCATACAGGGAACACTGAAGCTTTCTTT	CASSIGHTGNTEAFF
14	TRBV28	TRBJ2-3	once	TRBD2	TGTGCCAGCAGTCTTAGCGGGGGATCAGATACGCAGTATTTT	CASSLSGGSDTQYF
13	TRBV6-1	TRBJ1-5	NA	NA	TGTGCCAGCAGTGAACAGGGGAATCAGCCCCAGCATTTT	CASSEQGNQPQHF
14	TRBV28	TRBJ2-7	few	TRBD1	TGTGCCAGCAGTTTAGGGACAGACCAACTCAAGCAGTACTTC	CASSLGTDQLKQYF
15	TRBV2	TRBJ2-7	NA	TRBD2	TGTGCCAGCAGTCAAACAGCGGGAGGAGAGGACGAGCAGTACTTC	CASSQTAGGEDEQYF
15	TRBV19	TRBJ1-2	NA	NA	TGTGCCAGTCGCCGGGCACCGGGGGGTAACTATGGCTACACCTTC	CASRRAPGGNYGYTF
15	TRBV6-5	TRBJ2-5	NA	NA	TGTGCCAGCAGCAGCAGTTCCTCTGGGACTCCGACCCAGTACTTC	CASSSSSSGTPTQYF
15	TRBV28	TRBJ2-7	NA	NA	TGTGCCAGCAGTTCCCTCTTCGGGGGTAAGGACGAGCAGTACTTC	CASSSLFGGKDEQYF
13	TRBV7-2	TRBJ2-1	NA	NA	TGTGCCAGCAGCCCCAAGAGACTAGATGAGCAGTTCTTC	CASSPKRLDEQFF
16	TRBV5-1	TRBJ2-7	once	NA	TGCGCCAGCAGCTTACAGGGGAGGCCGGTGGGGGACGAGCAGTACTTC	CASSLQGRPVGDEQYF
14	TRBV6-4	TRBJ2-2	NA	NA	TGTGCCAGCAGTCAGACTCCTGAGGGCGGGGAGCTGTTTTTT	CASSQTPEGGELFF
16	TRBV4-3	TRBJ2-1	NA	TRBD2	TGCGCCAGCAGCCGATCACTAGCGGGGAGGGGAAATGAGCAGTTCTTC	CASSRSLAGRGNEQFF
18	TRBV9	TRBJ2-6	NA	NA	TGTGCCAGCAGCGTAGGCGGCGGGTGGGTCTCTGGGGCCAACGTCCTGACTTTC	CASSVGGGWVSGANVLTF
16	TRBV7-9	TRBJ2-1	NA	TRBD2	TGTTCCAGCAGCCCCCGGACTAGCGGGAAAGGCAATGAGCAGTTCTTC	CSSSPRTSGKGNEQFF
12	TRBV4-1	TRBJ2-3	NA	NA	TGCGCCAGCAGCCAAGGGGAGGATACGCAGTATTTT	CASSQGEDTQYF
14	TRBV5-1	TRBJ2-7	once	TRBD2	TGCGCCAGCAGTATCCTAGCGGATCCCTACGAGCAGTACTTC	CASSILADPYEQYF
16	TRBV27	TRBJ2-7	NA	TRBD2	TGTGCCAGCAGTCCGGGACTAGCGGGAGGCCGGTACGAGCAGTACTTC	CASSPGLAGGRYEQYF
15	TRBV9	TRBJ2-5	NA	TRBD2	TGTGCCAGCAGCGTAGCGGGAGGCATACAAGAGACCCAGTACTTC	CASSVAGGIQETQYF
15	TRBV10-3	TRBJ2-1	NA	NA	TGTGCCATCAGTGATCAGGGGTTTTTAGACAATGAGCAGTTCTTC	CAISDQGFLDNEQFF
15	TRBV4-2	TRBJ2-3	NA	TRBD1	TGTGCCAGCAGCCAAGAAGACAGGGCCGCAGATACGCAGTATTTT	CASSQEDRAADTQYF
13	TRBV21-1	TRBJ2-7	NA	NA	TGTGCCACCCCTGGGGGGGCTGGGTACGAGCAGTACTTC	CATPGGAGYEQYF
13	TRBV28	TRBJ1-6	once	TRBD1	TGTGCCAGCAGGACAGGGATGTATTCACCCCTCCACTTT	CASRTGMYSPLHF
14	TRBV6-5	TRBJ2-5	NA	NA	TGTGCCAGCAGTTACGGACAGCCCCAAGAGACCCAGTACTTC	CASSYGQPQETQYF
14	TRBV4-2	TRBJ1-5	NA	NA	TGTGCCAGCAGCCAGGGGGGAAGCAATCAGCCCCAGCATTTT	CASSQGGSNQPQHF
13	TRBV29-1	TRBJ2-3	NA	NA	TGCAGCACATGTCAGGGTGTGGCAGATACGCAGTATTTT	CSTCQGVADTQYF
14	TRBV6-5	TRBJ1-3	NA	TRBD1	TGTGCCAGCATCGGGACAGGACAATACAACACCATATATTTT	CASIGTGQYNTIYF
14	TRBV6-5	TRBJ1-2	NA	NA	TGTGCCAGCAGTTACCTAGGGGACACCTATGGCTACACCTTC	CASSYLGDTYGYTF
10	TRBV25-1	TRBJ2-7	once	NA	TGTGCCAGCGGCACCTACGAGCAGTACTTC	CASGTYEQYF